The T cell receptor (beta chain) under discussion was sequenced for a study of cytomegalovirus exposure and HLA in healthy donors. Regarding the study as a whole: In a later analysis, donors in an Asian-associated ancestry cluster reportedly had fewer N-insertions in productive TCRs than the cohort mean. CMV serostatus was the only immune exposure information that was available. Roughly uniform sequencing depth across donors was assumed, possibly incorrectly.

Trimming removed 5 bases from V and 10 bases from J; junction bases left unmatched: 23. In germline, CDR1 is MNHEY, CDR2 SMNVEV (reference sequence). The CDR3 loop spans 17 amino acids. A multiplex PCR was run with 60 Vbeta primers and 13 Jbeta primers. Here immunoSEQ multiplex PCR was the method, and the copy in TCRdb shows in-frame clones only, minus some. The data hold 100,000 to 150,000 clones, with 82% observed a single time. A note on this clone: What it binds is unknown.

V gene TRBV27 combines with J gene TRBJ2-7; the match to TRBD1 covers 7 bases. Sequenced material: PBMCs. The source is a boy aged 5-17 years in good health and CMV-seronegative. The CDR3 DNA reads TGTGCCAGCAGTAGACAGATGAGCATCAGGGGGAAGGAGGCACAGTACTTC. Its translation is CASSRQMSIRGKEAQYF.